The text below deals with one T cell receptor (beta chain). From germline, CDR1 is MRHNA and CDR2 SNTAGT. V shed 6 bases and J 3 bases; nucleotides not matched to a gene: 8. The CDR3 length is 15 residues. This entry belongs to a study of blood T cell repertoires in COVID-19. Study overall: The United States, Italy and Spain were the sources of the acute and convalescent COVID-19 samples. Sources were T cells, B-cell-depleted T cells, or PBMCs; the material itself was cDNA or gDNA.

The authors' processing: It was from reference gene primer amplification that nucleated cell counts were estimated. TCRdb's table, derived via immunoSEQ multiplex PCR, lists solely in-frame clones and lacks some. V and J calls plus clone size are reproduced from that table; the DNA served to infer D and trimming. The sample lists about 190,000 clones, roughly 80% occurring once. This receptor was taken from a middle-aged man who had recovered from COVID-19. The chain has TRBV6-4 and TRBJ2-1, with TRBD2 matching over 7 bases. Sequenced: peripheral blood. The CDR3 is CASSPSASGYNEQFF. CDR3 DNA sequence: TGTGCCAGCAGCCCCTCTGCTAGCGGCTACAATGAGCAGTTCTTC.